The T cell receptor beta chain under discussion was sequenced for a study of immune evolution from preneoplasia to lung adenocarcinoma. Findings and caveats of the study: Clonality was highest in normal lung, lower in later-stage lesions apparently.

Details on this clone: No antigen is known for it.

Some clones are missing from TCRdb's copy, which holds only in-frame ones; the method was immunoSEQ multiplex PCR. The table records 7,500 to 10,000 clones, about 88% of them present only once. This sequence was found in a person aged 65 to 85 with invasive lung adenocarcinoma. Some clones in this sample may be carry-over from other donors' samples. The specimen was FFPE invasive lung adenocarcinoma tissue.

As DNA, the CDR3 is TGTGCCAGCAGTGAAGACAGGGGGCAGAGGTACGAGCAGTACTTC. Its protein product is CASSEDRGQRYEQYF. The chain combines TRBV6-1 with TRBJ2-7; TRBD1 matches at 9 bases. The germline V gene encodes CDR1 MNHNS and CDR2 SASEGT. The ends lost 1 base at V and 4 bases at J; junction bases unmatched: 5. The CDR3 spans 15 residues.